This T cell receptor (beta chain) was recorded in a study of cytomegalovirus exposure and HLA in healthy donors. Regarding the study as a whole: For most TCR sequences rarity was the rule, although some public TCRs occurred in many donors.

Donors were nominally healthy when sampled, though unrecorded immune exposures were likely. Germline-derived CDR1 and CDR2 are SGHNT and YYREEE (reference sequence). The CDR3 has 15 amino acids. V was cut by 2 bases and J by 6 bases, with 16 bases left in between. PCR involved 60 Vbeta and 13 Jbeta primers. The table came from immunoSEQ multiplex PCR; TCRdb's copy has only in-frame clones and leaves some out. There are over 150,000 clones in the sample; around two thirds occur only once, and 1.4% to 1.5% lies in the top ten. In regard to this clone: Its specificity is unknown.

The origin of this receptor is a man in his fifties or sixties in good health and CMV-seronegative. The V and J genes are TRBV5-4 and TRBJ2-3; D perhaps matches TRBD1 (6 bases). The sequenced sample consisted of PBMCs. The CDR3 sequence is CASSFELFRGDTQYF. For the CDR3, the DNA is TGTGCCAGCAGCTTCGAACTCTTCAGGGGTGATACGCAGTATTTT. Using reference TRBV5-4 and TRBJ2-3 for the parts outside the CDR3, the full variable domain is ETGVTQSPTHLIKTRGQQVTLRCSSQSGHNTVSWYQQALGQGPQFIFQYYREEENGRGNFPPRFSGLQFPNYSSELNVNALELDDSALYLCASSFELFRGDTQYFGPGTRLTVL.